These T cell receptor beta chains were read from a single sample in a study of T cells in Graves' hyperthyroidism and ophthalmopathy. TCRdb analysed the multiplex PCR reads with MiXCR anew, one entry per CDR3 protein. Here the sample spans hundreds of thousands of distinct CDR3 sequences, 13% to 15% being singletons. Sequencing used blood. Every receptor here comes from a woman in her thirties or forties with Graves' hyperthyroidism. CDR3s include the opening cysteine and the closing phenylalanine or tryptophan. The D gene is left open where the match is weak. The listing skips clone size in some rows; elsewhere it reads once, few, many or a size class.

v_call	d_call	j_call	clone_size	cdr3_nt	cdr3_aa
TRBV6-1	TRBD1	TRBJ1-5	few	TGTGCCAGCAGCAGGACAGGGTACAATCAGCCCCAGCATTTT	CASSRTGYNQPQHF
TRBV20-1	TRBD1	TRBJ2-1	many	TGCAGTGCCCCCGGGACAGGTGACTACAATGAGCAGTTCTTC	CSAPGTGDYNEQFF
TRBV12-3/TRBV12-4	TRBD1	TRBJ2-1	many	TGTGCCAGCAGTAAGGACAGGGGCCCCTACAATGAGCAGTTCTTC	CASSKDRGPYNEQFF
TRBV6-2/TRBV6-3	-	TRBJ2-1	-	TGTGCCAGCAGTAACAACAGGGAGCGTGAGCAGTTCTTC	CASSNNREREQFF
TRBV18	TRBD2	TRBJ2-3	many	TGTGCCAGCTCACCACTAGCGGGAGTCACAGATACGCAGTATTTT	CASSPLAGVTDTQYF
TRBV18	-	TRBJ2-1	many	TGTGCCAGCTCACTCAACCGGGTCACAGGGCACAATGAGCAGTTCTTC	CASSLNRVTGHNEQFF
TRBV4-1	-	TRBJ1-1	few	TGCGCCAGCAGCCAAGATGGGCTAATGAACACTGAAGCTTTCTTT	CASSQDGLMNTEAFF
TRBV7-2	-	TRBJ1-5	-	TGTGCCAGCAGTACACGGGGTGGCAATCAGCCCCAGCATTTT	CASSTRGGNQPQHF
TRBV20-1	TRBD1	TRBJ1-1	many	TGCAGTGCTAGTCGGGGGGGACAGGGGTTCATTCTGGCCGGTGAAGCTTTCTTT	CSASRGGQGFILAGEAFF
TRBV7-9	-	TRBJ1-4	few	TGTGCCAGCAGCCACACCGACAGGTTTCTGGAAAAACTGTTTTTT	CASSHTDRFLEKLFF